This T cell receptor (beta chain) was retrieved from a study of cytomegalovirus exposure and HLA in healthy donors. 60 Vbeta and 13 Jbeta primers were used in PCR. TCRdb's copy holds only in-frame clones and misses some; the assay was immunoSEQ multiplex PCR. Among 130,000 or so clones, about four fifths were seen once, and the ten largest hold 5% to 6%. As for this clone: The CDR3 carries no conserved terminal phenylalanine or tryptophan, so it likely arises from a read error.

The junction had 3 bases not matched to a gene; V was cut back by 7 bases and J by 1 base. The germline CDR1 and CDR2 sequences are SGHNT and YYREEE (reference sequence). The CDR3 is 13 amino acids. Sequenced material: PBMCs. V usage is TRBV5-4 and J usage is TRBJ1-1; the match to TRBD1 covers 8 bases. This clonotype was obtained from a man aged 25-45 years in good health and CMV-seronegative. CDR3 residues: CASVQGGNTEAFV. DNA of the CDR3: TGTGCCAGCGTACAGGGGGGGAACACTGAAGCTTTCGTT.